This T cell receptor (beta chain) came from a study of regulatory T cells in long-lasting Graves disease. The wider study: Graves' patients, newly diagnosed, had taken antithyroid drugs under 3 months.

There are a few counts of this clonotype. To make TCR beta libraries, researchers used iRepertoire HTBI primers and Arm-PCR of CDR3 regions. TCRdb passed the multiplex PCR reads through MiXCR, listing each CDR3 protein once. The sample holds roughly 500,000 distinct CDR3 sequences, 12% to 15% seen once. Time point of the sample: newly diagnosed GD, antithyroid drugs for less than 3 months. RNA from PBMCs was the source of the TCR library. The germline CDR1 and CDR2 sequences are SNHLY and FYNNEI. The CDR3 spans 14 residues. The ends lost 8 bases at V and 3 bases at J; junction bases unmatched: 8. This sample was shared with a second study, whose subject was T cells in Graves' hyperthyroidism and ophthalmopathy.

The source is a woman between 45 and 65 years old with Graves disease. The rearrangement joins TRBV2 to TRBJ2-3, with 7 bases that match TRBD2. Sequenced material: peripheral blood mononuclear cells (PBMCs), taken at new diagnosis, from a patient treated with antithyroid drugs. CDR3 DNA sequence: TGTGCCAGCTCTTGGACTAGTCGGACAGATACGCAGTATTTT. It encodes CASSWTSRTDTQYF.